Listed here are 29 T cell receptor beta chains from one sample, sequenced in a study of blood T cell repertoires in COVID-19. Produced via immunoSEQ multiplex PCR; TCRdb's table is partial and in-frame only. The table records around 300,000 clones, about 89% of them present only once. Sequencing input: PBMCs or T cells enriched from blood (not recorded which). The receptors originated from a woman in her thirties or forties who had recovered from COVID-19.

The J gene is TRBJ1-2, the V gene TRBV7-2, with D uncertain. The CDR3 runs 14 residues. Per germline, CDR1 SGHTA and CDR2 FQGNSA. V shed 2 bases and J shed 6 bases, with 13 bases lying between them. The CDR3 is CASSLTPLSHGYTF. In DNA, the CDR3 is TGTGCCAGCAGCTTAACACCCCTCTCCCATGGCTACACCTTC.

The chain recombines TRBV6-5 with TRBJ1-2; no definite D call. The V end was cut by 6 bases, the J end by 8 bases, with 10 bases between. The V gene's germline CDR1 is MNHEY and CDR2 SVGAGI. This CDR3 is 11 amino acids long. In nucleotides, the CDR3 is TGTGCCAGCAGGAAGCTGGAGGGCTACACCTTC. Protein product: CASRKLEGYTF.

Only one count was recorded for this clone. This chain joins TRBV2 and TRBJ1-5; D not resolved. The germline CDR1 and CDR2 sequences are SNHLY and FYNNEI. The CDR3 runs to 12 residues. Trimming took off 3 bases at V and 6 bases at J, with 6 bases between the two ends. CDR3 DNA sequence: TGTGCCAGCAGTGAGCAGATTCAGCCCCAGCATTTT. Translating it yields CASSEQIQPQHF.

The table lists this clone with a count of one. The chain's CDR3 is CASSPRSGQGSEAFF. The CDR3 coding sequence is TGTGCCAGCAGCCCCCGTTCGGGACAGGGGTCTGAAGCTTTCTTT. J is TRBJ1-1 and V is TRBV9, with 10 bases lining up with TRBD1. This CDR3 contains 15 residues. The germline gives CDR1 SGDLS, CDR2 YYNGEE. Unmatched junction bases numbered 9, after V lost 4 bases and J lost 6 bases.

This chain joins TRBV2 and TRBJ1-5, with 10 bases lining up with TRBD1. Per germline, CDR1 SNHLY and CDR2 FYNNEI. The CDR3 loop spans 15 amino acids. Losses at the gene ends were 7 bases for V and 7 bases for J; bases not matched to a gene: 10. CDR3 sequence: CASTPDRGGPQPQHF. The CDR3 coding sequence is TGTGCCAGCACCCCGGACAGGGGGGGACCGCAGCCCCAGCATTTT.

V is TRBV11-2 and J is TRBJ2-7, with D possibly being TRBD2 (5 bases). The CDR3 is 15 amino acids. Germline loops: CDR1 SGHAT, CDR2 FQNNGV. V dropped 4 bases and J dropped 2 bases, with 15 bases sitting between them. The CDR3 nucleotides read TGTGCCAGCAGCTCCTGGAGGTCTCAGACCTACGAGCAGTACTTC. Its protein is CASSSWRSQTYEQYF.

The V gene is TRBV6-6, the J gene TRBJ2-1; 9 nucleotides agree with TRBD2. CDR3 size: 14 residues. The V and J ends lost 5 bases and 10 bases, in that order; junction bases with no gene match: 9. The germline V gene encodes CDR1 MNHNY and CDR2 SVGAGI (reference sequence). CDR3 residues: CASSASASGGEQFF. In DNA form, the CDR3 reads TGTGCCAGCAGTGCATCCGCAAGCGGGGGGGAGCAGTTCTTC.

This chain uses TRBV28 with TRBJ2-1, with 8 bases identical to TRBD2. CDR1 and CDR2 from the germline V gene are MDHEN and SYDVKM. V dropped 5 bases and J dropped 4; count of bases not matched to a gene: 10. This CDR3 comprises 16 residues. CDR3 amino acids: CASSPEGSGRYNEQFF. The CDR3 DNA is TGTGCCAGCAGTCCAGAGGGGAGCGGGAGATACAATGAGCAGTTCTTC.

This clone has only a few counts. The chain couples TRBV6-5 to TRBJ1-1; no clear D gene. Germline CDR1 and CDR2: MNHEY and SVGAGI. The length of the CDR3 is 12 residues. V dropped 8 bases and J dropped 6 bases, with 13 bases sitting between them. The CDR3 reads CASGQLEAEAFF. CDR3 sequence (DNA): TGTGCCAGCGGTCAACTAGAGGCTGAAGCTTTCTTT.

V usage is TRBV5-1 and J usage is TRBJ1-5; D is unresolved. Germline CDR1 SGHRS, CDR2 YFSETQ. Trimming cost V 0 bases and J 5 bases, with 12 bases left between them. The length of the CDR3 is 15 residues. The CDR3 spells CASSLDGRSDQPQHF. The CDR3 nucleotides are TGCGCCAGCAGCTTGGATGGCAGGTCGGATCAGCCCCAGCATTTT. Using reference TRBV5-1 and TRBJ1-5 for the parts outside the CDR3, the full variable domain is KAGVTQTPRYLIKTRGQQVTLSCSPISGHRSVSWYQQTPGQGLQFLFEYFSETQRNKGNFPGRFSGRQFSNSRSEMNVSTLELGDSALYLCASSLDGRSDQPQHFGDGTRLSIL.

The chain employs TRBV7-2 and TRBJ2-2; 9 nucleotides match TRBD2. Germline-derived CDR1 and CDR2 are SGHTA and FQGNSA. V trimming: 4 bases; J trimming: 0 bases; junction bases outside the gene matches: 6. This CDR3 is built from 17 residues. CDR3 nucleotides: TGTGCCAGCAGCTCACCTAGCGGGATAACGAACACCGGGGAGCTGTTTTTT. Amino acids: CASSSPSGITNTGELFF.

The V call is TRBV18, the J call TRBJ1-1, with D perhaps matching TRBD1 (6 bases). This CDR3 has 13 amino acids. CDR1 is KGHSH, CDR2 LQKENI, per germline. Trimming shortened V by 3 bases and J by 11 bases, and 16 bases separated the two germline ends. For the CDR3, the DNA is TGTGCCAGCTCACCCGAGAGGGGGGGTATCGCTTTCTTT. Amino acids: CASSPERGGIAFF.

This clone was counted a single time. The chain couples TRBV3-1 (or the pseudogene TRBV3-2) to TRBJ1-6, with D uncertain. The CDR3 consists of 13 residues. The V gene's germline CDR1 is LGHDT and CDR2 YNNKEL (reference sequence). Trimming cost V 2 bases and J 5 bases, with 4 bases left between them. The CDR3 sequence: CASSQQNNSPLHF. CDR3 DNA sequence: TGTGCCAGCAGCCAACAGAATAATTCACCCCTCCACTTT.

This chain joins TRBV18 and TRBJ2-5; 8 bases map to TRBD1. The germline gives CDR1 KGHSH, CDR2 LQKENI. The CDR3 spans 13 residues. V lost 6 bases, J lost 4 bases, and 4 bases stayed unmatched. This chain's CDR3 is CASSKGQGETQYF. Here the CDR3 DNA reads TGTGCCAGCTCGAAAGGACAGGGAGAGACCCAGTACTTC.

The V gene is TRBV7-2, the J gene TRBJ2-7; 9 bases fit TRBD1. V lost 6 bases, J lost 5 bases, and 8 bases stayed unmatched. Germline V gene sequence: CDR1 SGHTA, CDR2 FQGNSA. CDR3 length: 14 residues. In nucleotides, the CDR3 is TGTGCCAGCAGGGACGGACAGGGGACCCACGAGCAGTACTTC. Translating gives CASRDGQGTHEQYF.

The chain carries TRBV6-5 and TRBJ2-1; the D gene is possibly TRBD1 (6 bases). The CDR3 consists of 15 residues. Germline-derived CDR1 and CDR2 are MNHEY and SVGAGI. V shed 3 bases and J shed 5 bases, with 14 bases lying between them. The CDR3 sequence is CASSYSGDRHNEQFF. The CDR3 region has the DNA TGTGCCAGCAGTTATTCAGGGGATAGGCACAATGAGCAGTTCTTC.

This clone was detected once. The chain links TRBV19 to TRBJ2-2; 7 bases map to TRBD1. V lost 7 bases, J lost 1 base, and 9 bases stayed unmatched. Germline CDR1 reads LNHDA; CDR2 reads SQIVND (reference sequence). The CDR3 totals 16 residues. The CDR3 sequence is CASTPTHRGNTGELFF. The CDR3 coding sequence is TGTGCCAGTACCCCGACCCACAGGGGGAACACCGGGGAGCTGTTTTTT.

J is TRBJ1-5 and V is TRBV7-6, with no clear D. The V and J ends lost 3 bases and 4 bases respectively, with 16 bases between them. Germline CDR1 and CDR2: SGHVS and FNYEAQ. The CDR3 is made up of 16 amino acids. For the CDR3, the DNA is TGTGCCAGCAGCTTGTCCGCGGGTCGAAGGAATCAGCCCCAGCATTTT. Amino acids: CASSLSAGRRNQPQHF.

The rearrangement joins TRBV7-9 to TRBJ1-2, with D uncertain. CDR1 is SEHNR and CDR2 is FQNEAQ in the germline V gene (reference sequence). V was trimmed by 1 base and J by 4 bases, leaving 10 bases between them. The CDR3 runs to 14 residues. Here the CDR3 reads CASSLEEVIYGYTF. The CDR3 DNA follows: TGTGCCAGCAGCTTAGAGGAGGTCATCTATGGCTACACCTTC.

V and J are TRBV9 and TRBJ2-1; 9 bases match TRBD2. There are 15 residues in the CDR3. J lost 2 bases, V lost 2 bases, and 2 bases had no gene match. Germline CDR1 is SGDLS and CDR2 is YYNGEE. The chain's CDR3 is CASSVSSGTYNEQFF. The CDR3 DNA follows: TGTGCCAGCAGCGTGTCTAGCGGGACCTACAATGAGCAGTTCTTC.

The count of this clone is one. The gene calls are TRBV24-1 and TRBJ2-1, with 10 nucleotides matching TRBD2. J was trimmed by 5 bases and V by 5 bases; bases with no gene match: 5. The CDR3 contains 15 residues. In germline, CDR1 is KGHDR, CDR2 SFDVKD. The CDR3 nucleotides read TGTGCCACCAGTGCGGGGACTAGCGCGAACAATGAGCAGTTCTTC. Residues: CATSAGTSANNEQFF.

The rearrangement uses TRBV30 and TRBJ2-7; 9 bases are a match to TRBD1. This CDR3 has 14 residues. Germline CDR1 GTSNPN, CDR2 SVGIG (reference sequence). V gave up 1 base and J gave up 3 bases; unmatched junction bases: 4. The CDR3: CAWSEGTGNYEQYF. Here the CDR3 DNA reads TGTGCCTGGAGTGAAGGGACAGGGAACTACGAGCAGTACTTC. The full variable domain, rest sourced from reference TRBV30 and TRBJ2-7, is SQTIHQWPATLVQPVGSPLSLECTVEGTSNPNLYWYRQAAGRGLQLLFYSVGIGQISSEVPQNLSASRPQDRQFILSSKKLLLSDSGFYLCAWSEGTGNYEQYFGPGTRLTVT.

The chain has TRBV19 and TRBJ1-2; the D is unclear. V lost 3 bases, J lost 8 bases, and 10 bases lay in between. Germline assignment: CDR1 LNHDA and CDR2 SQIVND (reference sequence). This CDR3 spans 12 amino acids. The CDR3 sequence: CASSILGVGYTF. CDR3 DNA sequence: TGTGCCAGTAGTATTTTGGGAGTCGGCTACACCTTC.

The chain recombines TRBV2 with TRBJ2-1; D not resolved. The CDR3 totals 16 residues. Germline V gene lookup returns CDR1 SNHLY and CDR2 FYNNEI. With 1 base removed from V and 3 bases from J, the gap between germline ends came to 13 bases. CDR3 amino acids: CASSEVRLVLYNEQFF. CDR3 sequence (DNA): TGTGCCAGCAGTGAAGTTCGCCTAGTTCTCTACAATGAGCAGTTCTTC.

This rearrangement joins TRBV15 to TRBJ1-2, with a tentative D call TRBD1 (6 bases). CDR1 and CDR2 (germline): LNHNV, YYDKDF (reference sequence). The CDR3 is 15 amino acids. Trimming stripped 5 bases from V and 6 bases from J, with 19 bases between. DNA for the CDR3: TGTGCCACCAGCGCCTCCCACAGGGAACACCATGGCTACACCTTC. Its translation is CATSASHREHHGYTF.

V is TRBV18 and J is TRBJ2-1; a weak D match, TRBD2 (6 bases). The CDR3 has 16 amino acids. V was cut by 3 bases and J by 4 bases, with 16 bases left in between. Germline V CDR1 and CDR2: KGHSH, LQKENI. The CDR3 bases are TGTGCCAGCTCACCGTTGGGACTCCCAGGGTACAATGAGCAGTTCTTC. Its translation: CASSPLGLPGYNEQFF.

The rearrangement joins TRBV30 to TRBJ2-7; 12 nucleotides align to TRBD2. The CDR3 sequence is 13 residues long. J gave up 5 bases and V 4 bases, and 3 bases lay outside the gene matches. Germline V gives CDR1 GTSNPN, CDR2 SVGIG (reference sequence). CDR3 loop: CAWTRLAGDEQYF. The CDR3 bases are TGTGCCTGGACCCGACTAGCGGGGGACGAGCAGTACTTC.

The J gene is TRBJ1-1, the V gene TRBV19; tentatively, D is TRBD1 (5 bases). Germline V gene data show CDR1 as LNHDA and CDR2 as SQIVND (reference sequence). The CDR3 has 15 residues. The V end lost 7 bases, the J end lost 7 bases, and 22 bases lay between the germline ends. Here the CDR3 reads CASITRGTARGEAFF. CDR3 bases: TGTGCCAGTATTACCCGGGGGACTGCGAGGGGTGAAGCTTTCTTT. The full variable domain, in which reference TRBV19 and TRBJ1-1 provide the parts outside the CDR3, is DGGITQSPKYLFRKEGQNVTLSCEQNLNHDAMYWYRQDPGQGLRLIYYSQIVNDFQKGDIAEGYSVSREKKESFPLTVTSAQKNPTAFYLCASITRGTARGEAFFGQGTRLTVV.

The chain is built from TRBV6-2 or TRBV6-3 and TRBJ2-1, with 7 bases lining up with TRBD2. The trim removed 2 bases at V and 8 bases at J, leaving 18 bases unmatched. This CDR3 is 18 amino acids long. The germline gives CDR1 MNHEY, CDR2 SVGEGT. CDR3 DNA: TGTGCCAGCAGTTACATCTCCTGGCTAGCGGAAAAGGTTCATGAGCAGTTCTTC. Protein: CASSYISWLAEKVHEQFF.